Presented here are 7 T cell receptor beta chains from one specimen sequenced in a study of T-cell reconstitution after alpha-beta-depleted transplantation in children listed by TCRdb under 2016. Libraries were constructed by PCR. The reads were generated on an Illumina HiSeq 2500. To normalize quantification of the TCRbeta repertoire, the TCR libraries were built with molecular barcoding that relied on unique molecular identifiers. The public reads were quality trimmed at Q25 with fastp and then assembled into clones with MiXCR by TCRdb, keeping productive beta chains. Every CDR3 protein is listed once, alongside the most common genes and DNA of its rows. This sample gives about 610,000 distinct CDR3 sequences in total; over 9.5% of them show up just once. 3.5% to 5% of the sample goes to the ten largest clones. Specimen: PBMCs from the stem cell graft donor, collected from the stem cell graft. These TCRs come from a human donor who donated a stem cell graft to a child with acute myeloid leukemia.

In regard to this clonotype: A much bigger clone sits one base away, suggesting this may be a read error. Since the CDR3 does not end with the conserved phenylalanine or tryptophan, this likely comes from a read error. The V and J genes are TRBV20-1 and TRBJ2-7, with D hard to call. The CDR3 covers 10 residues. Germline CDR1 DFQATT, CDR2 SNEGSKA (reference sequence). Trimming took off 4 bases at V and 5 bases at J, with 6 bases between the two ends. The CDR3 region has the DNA TGCAGTGCTACCCTCCACGAGCAGTACTAC. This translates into CSATLHEQYY.

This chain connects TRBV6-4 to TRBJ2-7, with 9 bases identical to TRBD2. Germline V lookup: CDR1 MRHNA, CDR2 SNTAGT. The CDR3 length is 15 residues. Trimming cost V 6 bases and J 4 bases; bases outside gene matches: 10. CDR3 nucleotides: TGTGCCAGCAGATTACTCCCTAGCGGGGATTACGAGCAGTACTTC. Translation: CASRLLPSGDYEQYF.

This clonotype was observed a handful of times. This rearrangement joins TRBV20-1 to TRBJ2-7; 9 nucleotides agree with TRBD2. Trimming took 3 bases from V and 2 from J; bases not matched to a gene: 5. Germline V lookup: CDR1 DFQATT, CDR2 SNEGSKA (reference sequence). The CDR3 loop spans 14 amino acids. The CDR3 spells CSARVAGVTYEQYF. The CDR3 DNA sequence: TGCAGTGCTAGGGTAGCGGGAGTGACCTACGAGCAGTACTTC.

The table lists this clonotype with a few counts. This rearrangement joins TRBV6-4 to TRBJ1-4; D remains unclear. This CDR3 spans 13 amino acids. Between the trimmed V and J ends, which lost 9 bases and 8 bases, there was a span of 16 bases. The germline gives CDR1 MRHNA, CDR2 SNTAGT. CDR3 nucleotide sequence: TGTGCCAGGGACCCCGTTTGTGGAGAAAAACTGTTTTTT. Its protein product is CARDPVCGEKLFF.

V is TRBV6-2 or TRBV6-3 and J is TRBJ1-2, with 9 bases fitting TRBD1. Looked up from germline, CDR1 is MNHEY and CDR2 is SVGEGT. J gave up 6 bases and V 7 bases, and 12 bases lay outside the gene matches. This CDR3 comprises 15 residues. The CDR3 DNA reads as TGTGCCAGCAAGGGGACAGGGCGGCTTGCCAATGGCTACACCTTC. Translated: CASKGTGRLANGYTF.

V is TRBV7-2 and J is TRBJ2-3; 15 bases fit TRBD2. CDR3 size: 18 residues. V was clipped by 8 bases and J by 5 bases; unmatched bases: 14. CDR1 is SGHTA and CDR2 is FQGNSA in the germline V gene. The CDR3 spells CASARPGLAGGPGDTQYF. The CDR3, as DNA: TGTGCCAGCGCGCGGCCCGGACTAGCGGGAGGGCCCGGAGATACGCAGTATTTT.

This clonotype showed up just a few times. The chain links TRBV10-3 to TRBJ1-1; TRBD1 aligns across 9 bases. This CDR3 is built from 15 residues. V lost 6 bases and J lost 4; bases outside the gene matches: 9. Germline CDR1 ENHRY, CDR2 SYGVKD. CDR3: CAIRRQGGEGTEAFF. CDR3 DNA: TGTGCCATCAGAAGACAGGGGGGTGAGGGCACTGAAGCTTTCTTT.